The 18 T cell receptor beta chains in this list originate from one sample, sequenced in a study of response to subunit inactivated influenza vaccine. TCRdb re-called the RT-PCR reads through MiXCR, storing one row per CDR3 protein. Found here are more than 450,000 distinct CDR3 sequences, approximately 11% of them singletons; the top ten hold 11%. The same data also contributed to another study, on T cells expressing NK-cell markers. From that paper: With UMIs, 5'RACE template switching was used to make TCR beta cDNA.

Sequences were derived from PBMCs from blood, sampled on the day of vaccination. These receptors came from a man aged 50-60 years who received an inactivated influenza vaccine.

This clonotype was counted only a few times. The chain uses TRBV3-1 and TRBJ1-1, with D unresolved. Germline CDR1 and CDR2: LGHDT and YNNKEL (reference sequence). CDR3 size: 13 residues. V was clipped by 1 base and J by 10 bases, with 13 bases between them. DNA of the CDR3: TGTGCCAGCAGCCAAGGAAGAGACAACCCAGCTTTCTTT. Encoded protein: CASSQGRDNPAFF. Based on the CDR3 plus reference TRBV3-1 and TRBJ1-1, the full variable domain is DTAVSQTPKYLVTQMGNDKSIKCEQNLGHDTMYWYKQDSKKFLKIMFSYNNKELIINETVPNRFSPKSPDKAHLNLHINSLELGDSAVYFCASSQGRDNPAFFGQGTRLTVV.

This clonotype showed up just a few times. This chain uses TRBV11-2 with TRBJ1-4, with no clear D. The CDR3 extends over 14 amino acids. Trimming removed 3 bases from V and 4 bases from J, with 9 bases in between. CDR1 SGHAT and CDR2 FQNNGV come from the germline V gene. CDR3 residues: CASSFGDVNEKLFF. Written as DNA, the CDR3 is TGTGCCAGCAGCTTCGGGGATGTTAATGAAAAACTGTTTTTT.

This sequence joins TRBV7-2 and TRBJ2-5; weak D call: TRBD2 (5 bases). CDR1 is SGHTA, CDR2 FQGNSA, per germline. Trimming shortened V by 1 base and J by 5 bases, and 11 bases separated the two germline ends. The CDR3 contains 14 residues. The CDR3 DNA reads TGTGCCAGCAGCTTAGTCACGGGAATGGAGACCCAGTACTTC. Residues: CASSLVTGMETQYF.

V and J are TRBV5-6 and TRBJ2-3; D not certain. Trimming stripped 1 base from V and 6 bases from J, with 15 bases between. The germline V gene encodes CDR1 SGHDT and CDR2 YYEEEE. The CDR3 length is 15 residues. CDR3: CASSLWQAWADTQYF. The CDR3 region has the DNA TGTGCCAGCAGCTTGTGGCAGGCCTGGGCGGATACGCAGTATTTT. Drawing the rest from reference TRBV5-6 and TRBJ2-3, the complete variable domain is DAGVTQSPTHLIKTRGQQVTLRCSPKSGHDTVSWYQQALGQGPQFIFQYYEEEERQRGNFPDRFSGHQFPNYSSELNVNALLLGDSALYLCASSLWQAWADTQYFGPGTRLTVL.

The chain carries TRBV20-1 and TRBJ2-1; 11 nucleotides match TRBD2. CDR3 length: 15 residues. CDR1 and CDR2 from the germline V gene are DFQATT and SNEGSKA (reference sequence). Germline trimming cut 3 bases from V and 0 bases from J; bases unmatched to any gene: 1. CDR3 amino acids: CSASGTSGSYNEQFF. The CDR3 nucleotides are TGCAGTGCTAGTGGGACTAGCGGCTCCTACAATGAGCAGTTCTTC.

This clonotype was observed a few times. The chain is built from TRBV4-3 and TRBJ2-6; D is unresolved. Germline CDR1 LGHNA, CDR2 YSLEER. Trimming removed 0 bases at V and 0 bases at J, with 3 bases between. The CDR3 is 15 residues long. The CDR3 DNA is TGCGCCAGCAGCCAAGACCCCTCTGGGGCCAACGTCCTGACTTTC. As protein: CASSQDPSGANVLTF.

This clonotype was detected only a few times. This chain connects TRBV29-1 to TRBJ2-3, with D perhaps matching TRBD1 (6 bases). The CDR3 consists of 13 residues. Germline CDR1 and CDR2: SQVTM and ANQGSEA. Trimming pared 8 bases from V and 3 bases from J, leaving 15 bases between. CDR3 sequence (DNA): TGCAGCACCTCAGGGGTTAGTACAGATACGCAGTATTTT. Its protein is CSTSGVSTDTQYF.

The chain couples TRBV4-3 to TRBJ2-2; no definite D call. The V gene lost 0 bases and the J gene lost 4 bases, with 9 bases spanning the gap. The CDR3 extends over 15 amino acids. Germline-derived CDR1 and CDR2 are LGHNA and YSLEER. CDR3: CASSQDSRRTGELFF. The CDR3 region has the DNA TGCGCCAGCAGCCAAGATAGCAGGCGCACCGGGGAGCTGTTTTTT.

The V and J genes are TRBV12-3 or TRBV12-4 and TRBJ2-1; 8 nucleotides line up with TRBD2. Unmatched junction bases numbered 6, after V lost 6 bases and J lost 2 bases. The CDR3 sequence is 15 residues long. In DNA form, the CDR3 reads TGTGCCAGCAGAGAGAGCGGGAGTACCTACAATGAGCAGTTCTTC. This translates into CASRESGSTYNEQFF.

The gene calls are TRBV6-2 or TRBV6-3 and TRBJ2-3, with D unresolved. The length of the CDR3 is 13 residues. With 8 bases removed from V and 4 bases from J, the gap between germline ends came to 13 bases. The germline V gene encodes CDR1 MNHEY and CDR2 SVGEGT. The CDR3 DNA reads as TGTGCCAGCCGTCGTGTGTGGTCAGATACGCAGTATTTT. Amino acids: CASRRVWSDTQYF.

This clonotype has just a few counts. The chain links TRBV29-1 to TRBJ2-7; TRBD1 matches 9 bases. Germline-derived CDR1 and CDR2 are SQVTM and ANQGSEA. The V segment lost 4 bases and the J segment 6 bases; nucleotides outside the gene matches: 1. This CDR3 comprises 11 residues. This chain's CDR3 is CSVAQGAEQYF. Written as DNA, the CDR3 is TGCAGCGTTGCACAGGGGGCCGAGCAGTACTTC.

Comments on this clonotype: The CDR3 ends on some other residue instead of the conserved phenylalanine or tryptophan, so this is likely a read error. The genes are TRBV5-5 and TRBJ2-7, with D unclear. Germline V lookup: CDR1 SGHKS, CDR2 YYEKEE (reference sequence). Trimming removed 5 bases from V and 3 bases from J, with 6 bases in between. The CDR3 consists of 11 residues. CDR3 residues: CASSSDYEQYY. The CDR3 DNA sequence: TGTGCCAGCAGTTCTGACTACGAGCAGTACTAC.

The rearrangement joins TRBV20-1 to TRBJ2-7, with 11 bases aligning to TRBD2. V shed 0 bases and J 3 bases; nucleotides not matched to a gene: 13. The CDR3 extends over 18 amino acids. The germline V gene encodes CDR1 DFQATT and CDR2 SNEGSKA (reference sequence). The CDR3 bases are TGCAGTGCTAGAGATTCACTAGCGGGGGCGACTTACCTCTACGAGCAGTACTTC. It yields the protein CSARDSLAGATYLYEQYF.

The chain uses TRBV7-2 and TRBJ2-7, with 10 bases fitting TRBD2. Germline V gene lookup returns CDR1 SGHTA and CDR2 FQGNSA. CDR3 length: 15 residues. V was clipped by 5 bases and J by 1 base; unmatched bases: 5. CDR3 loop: CASSPRLAGSYEQYF. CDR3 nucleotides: TGTGCCAGCAGCCCCAGACTAGCGGGTTCCTACGAGCAGTACTTC.

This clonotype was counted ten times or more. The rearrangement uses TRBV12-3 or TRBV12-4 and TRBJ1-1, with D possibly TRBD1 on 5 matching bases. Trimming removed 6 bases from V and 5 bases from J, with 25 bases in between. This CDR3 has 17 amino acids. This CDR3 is CASSQEVAGPTGTEAFF. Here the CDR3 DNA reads TGTGCCAGCAGCCAGGAAGTGGCAGGGCCCACGGGGACTGAAGCTTTCTTT.

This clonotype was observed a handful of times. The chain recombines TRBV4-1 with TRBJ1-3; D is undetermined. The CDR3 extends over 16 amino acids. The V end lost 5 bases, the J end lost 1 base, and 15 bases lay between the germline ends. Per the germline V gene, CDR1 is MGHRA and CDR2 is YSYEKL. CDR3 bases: TGCGCCAGCAGCTACCCTGGAGTTACTTCTGGAAACACCATATATTTT. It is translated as CASSYPGVTSGNTIYF.

CDR3 residues: CAIRTSESSYNEQFF. The CDR3, as DNA: TGTGCCATCAGGACTAGCGAGAGCTCCTACAATGAGCAGTTCTTC. The chain has TRBV10-3 and TRBJ2-1, with TRBD2 identical over 8 bases. Trimming took 6 bases from V and 0 from J; bases not matched to a gene: 4. CDR1 ENHRY and CDR2 SYGVKD come from the germline V gene. The CDR3 totals 15 residues.

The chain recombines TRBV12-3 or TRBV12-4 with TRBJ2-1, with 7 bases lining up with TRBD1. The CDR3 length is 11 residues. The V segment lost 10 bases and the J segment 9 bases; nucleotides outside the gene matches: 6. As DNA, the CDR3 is TGTGCCATCGAGGGGGCTGGTGAGCAGTTCTTC. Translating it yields CAIEGAGEQFF.